The clone carrying this T cell receptor (beta chain) was recorded only once. This sample was taken from a study of blood T cell repertoires in COVID-19. In the study overall: Acute-phase and convalescent COVID-19 samples originated in the United States, Italy and Spain.

In the authors' methods: Counts of nucleated cells, estimated from reference gene primer amplification, were obtained. Data came from immunoSEQ multiplex PCR; TCRdb stores just in-frame clones and leaves some out. From that table come the V and J calls and clone size; the DNA was used to work out D and trimming. In the table there are some 350,000 clones, about 90% of which are singletons. V shed 5 bases, J shed 8 bases, and the junction held 17 bases outside the gene matches. This CDR3 has 17 residues. Looked up from germline, CDR1 is SGHAT and CDR2 is FQNNGV. Sequenced: peripheral blood. The chain combines TRBV11-2 with TRBJ2-1; 8 bases align to TRBD1. The TCR originated in a man between 18 and 35 years old with active or convalescent COVID-19. The CDR3 loop reads CASSLILRDRPGDEQFF. In nucleotides, the CDR3 is TGTGCCAGCAGCCTAATACTCCGGGACAGGCCTGGGGATGAGCAGTTCTTC.